One and the same sample provided the 10 T cell receptor beta chains below, sequenced in a study of T cell responses to AZD1222 COVID-19 vaccine. TCRdb's table, derived via immunoSEQ multiplex PCR, lists solely in-frame clones and lacks some. This table holds approximately 170,000 clones, roughly nine tenths found once. Sequenced here: peripheral blood, sampled on day 0 of AZD1222 vaccination. The receptors originated from an adult in good health.

This rearrangement joins TRBV5-6 to TRBJ2-7, with TRBD1 as a possible D gene (5 bases). The germline V gene encodes CDR1 SGHDT and CDR2 YYEEEE. The CDR3 covers 15 residues. V gave up 4 bases and J gave up 4 bases, with 18 bases separating them. CDR3 loop: CASSMPGLDAYEQYF. The CDR3 DNA sequence: TGTGCCAGCAGCATGCCAGGGTTAGATGCTTACGAGCAGTACTTC. Filled out from reference TRBV5-6 and TRBJ2-7, the complete variable domain reads DAGVTQSPTHLIKTRGQQVTLRCSPKSGHDTVSWYQQALGQGPQFIFQYYEEEERQRGNFPDRFSGHQFPNYSSELNVNALLLGDSALYLCASSMPGLDAYEQYFGPGTRLTVT.

The chain joins TRBV11-3 to TRBJ2-7; TRBD2 aligns across 8 bases. Germline CDR1 SGHNT, CDR2 YENEEA. Germline trimming cut 3 bases from V and 1 base from J; bases unmatched to any gene: 14. This CDR3 is built from 18 residues. The CDR3 bases are TGTGCCAGCAGCTTCCCGGGTAGTTGCGGGGGGAGGTCCTACGAGCAGTACGTC. This sequence encodes CASSFPGSCGGRSYEQYV.

This rearrangement joins TRBV21-1 to TRBJ2-3; the tabulated D call, TRBD1, remains unverified against the DNA. TRBV21-1 corresponds to a pseudogene. The CDR3 length is 17 residues. CDR3 amino acids: CASSARTTGGGTDTQYF. The CDR3 DNA follows: TGTGCCAGCAGCGCCCGGACGACAGGGGGCGGCACAGATACGCAGTATTTT.

This sequence joins TRBV4-1 and TRBJ2-3, with D uncertain. In germline, CDR1 is MGHRA, CDR2 YSYEKL. This CDR3 is 15 amino acids long. V shed 1 base and J shed 2 bases, with 10 bases lying between them. The chain's CDR3 is CASSQVAGHTDTQYF. The CDR3, as DNA: TGCGCCAGCAGCCAAGTCGCTGGCCACACAGATACGCAGTATTTT.

The rearrangement joins TRBV27 to TRBJ2-6; no clear D. CDR1 is MNHEY, CDR2 SMNVEV, per germline (reference sequence). CDR3 length: 15 amino acids. Trimming shortened V by 5 bases and J by 0 bases, and 8 bases separated the two germline ends. The CDR3 here is CASSQLNSGANVLTF. The DNA of the CDR3 is TGTGCCAGCAGTCAGCTGAACTCTGGGGCCAACGTCCTGACTTTC. Together with reference TRBV27 and TRBJ2-6, the CDR3 gives the full variable domain: EAQVTQNPRYLITVTGKKLTVTCSQNMNHEYMSWYRQDPGLGLRQIYYSMNVEVTDKGDVPEGYKVSRKEKRNFPLILESPSPNQTSLYFCASSQLNSGANVLTFGAGSRLTVL.

The chain has TRBV6-5 and TRBJ1-2; 7 bases are shared with TRBD1. The germline V gene encodes CDR1 MNHEY and CDR2 SVGAGI. Unmatched junction bases numbered 7, after V lost 7 bases and J lost 2 bases. The CDR3 contains 14 residues. CDR3 bases: TGTGCCAGCACATCGGACAGGAACAACTATGGCTACACCTTC. Translation: CASTSDRNNYGYTF.

V and J are TRBV29-1 and TRBJ2-6, with D possibly being TRBD1 or TRBD2 (5 bases each). The CDR3 covers 14 residues. The germline V and J ends were trimmed by 3 bases and 0 bases, with 6 bases remaining between them. Per the germline V gene, CDR1 is SQVTM and CDR2 is ANQGSEA. The CDR3 loop reads CSVEGVSGANVLTF. The CDR3 DNA reads TGCAGCGTTGAGGGGGTCTCTGGGGCCAACGTCCTGACTTTC. The full variable domain, rest sourced from reference TRBV29-1 and TRBJ2-6, is SAVISQKPSRDICQRGTSLTIQCQVDSQVTMMFWYRQQPGQSLTLIATANQGSEATYESGFVIDKFPISRPNLTFSTLTVSNMSPEDSSIYLCSVEGVSGANVLTFGAGSRLTVL.

The chain recombines TRBV19 with TRBJ1-3; 9 bases fit TRBD1. This CDR3 has 14 amino acids. With 9 bases clipped from V and 4 bases from J, the junction kept 7 bases outside the gene matches. From germline, CDR1 is LNHDA and CDR2 SQIVND (reference sequence). The CDR3 is CASQDRGSGNTIYF. The CDR3, as DNA: TGTGCCAGCCAGGACAGGGGATCAGGAAACACCATATATTTT.

The chain recombines TRBV6-6 with TRBJ1-5; D is unclear. CDR1 is MNHNY, CDR2 SVGAGI, per germline (reference sequence). The CDR3 sequence is 15 residues long. Trimming left V 5 bases short and J 4 bases short, with 15 bases between. CDR3 residues: CASSLPGKRNQPQHF. Here the CDR3 DNA reads TGTGCCAGCAGTCTCCCAGGCAAGCGGAATCAGCCCCAGCATTTT.

The rearrangement links TRBV10-2 to TRBJ1-2; D ambiguous. V was shortened by 7 bases and J by 1 base, with 19 bases between the two germline ends. The CDR3 runs to 16 residues. Germline values: CDR1 WSHSY, CDR2 SAAADI. CDR3: CASNGGTGPYNYGYTF. The CDR3 nucleotides read TGCGCCAGCAACGGTGGAACTGGGCCCTATAACTATGGCTACACCTTC.